This T cell receptor beta chain is from a study of T cell repertoires in cytomegalovirus infection. Overall study context: HLA-B-restricted CMV epitopes that are well studied were used alongside recently identified HLA-C-restricted ones.

The CDR3 runs to 14 residues. The V end was cut by 8 bases, the J end by 2 bases, with 14 bases between. Study-level results: Ex vivo responses were dominated by HLA-C-restricted CMV-specific TCR beta clonotypes.

TCRdb reanalysed the reads using MiXCR and keeps one entry per CDR3 protein. The sample has approximately 990,000 distinct CDR3 sequences; roughly 30% are singletons. This clonotype has more than one count but fewer than ten. The antigen is unknown. Sequenced here: cultured CD8+ T cells from PBMCs, sampled from culture after CMV antigen stimulation. The clonotype originates from a human donor in good health (CMV status not recorded). Some clones in this sample may be carry-over from other donors' samples. The rearrangement joins TRBV12-3 or TRBV12-4 to TRBJ2-3, with D possibly being TRBD1 (6 bases). CDR3 DNA: TGTGCCAGCCGGTCTTGGGGGCCCACAGATACGCAGTATTTT. Translating gives CASRSWGPTDTQYF.